The rows below give T cell receptor beta chains drawn from one sample of a study of cytomegalovirus exposure and HLA in healthy donors. TCRdb's table, derived via immunoSEQ multiplex PCR, lists solely in-frame clones and lacks some. The table records 150,000 to 200,000 clones, 70% to 80% of them present only once. Sample: PBMCs. The receptors were gathered from a middle-aged woman in good health and CMV-seronegative. Both conserved end residues are part of each CDR3. Fields, in order: D gene, clone size, J gene, V gene, CDR3 protein, CDR3 DNA. The D gene is left open where the match is weak. Some rows have no size entry. The others give once, few or many, or a class for an expanded clone.

d_gene: .
abundance: few
j_gene: TRBJ1-1
v_gene: TRBV6-1
CDR3aa: CASSEGEGSNTEAFF
CDR3nt: TGTGCCAGCAGTGAAGGGGAGGGATCGAACACTGAAGCTTTCTTT

d_gene: TRBD2
abundance: .
j_gene: TRBJ2-5
v_gene: TRBV30
CDR3aa: CAWSPQRGNQETQYF
CDR3nt: TGTGCCTGGAGTCCCCAGCGGGGGAATCAAGAGACCCAGTACTTC

d_gene: .
abundance: .
j_gene: TRBJ2-3
v_gene: TRBV19
CDR3aa: CASSMEALGTDTQYF
CDR3nt: TGTGCCAGTAGTATGGAGGCACTAGGCACAGATACGCAGTATTTT

d_gene: .
abundance: .
j_gene: TRBJ1-1
v_gene: TRBV5-8
CDR3aa: CASSLVRGAEAFF
CDR3nt: TGTGCCAGCAGCTTGGTACGGGGGGCTGAAGCTTTCTTT

d_gene: TRBD2
abundance: .
j_gene: TRBJ2-1
v_gene: TRBV9
CDR3aa: CASSVAGLAGSSYNEQFF
CDR3nt: TGTGCCAGCAGCGTAGCGGGACTAGCGGGTAGCTCCTACAATGAGCAGTTCTTC

d_gene: TRBD2
abundance: few
j_gene: TRBJ2-3
v_gene: TRBV9
CDR3aa: CASDSGLAGFDTDTQYF
CDR3nt: TGTGCCAGCGACTCCGGACTAGCGGGATTCGATACAGATACGCAGTATTTT

d_gene: .
abundance: .
j_gene: TRBJ1-4
v_gene: TRBV7-9
CDR3aa: CASSPGGANEKLFF
CDR3nt: TGTGCCAGCAGCCCCGGGGGAGCTAATGAAAAACTGTTTTTT

d_gene: TRBD1
abundance: .
j_gene: TRBJ1-1
v_gene: TRBV5-1
CDR3aa: CASSLAQGAMNTEAFF
CDR3nt: TGCGCCAGCAGCTTGGCACAGGGGGCCATGAACACTGAAGCTTTCTTT

d_gene: .
abundance: .
j_gene: TRBJ2-1
v_gene: TRBV4-1
CDR3aa: CASSQVITEEQFF
CDR3nt: TGCGCCAGCAGCCAAGTTATCACGGAGGAGCAGTTCTTC

d_gene: TRBD1
abundance: .
j_gene: TRBJ2-7
v_gene: TRBV19
CDR3aa: CASSRGTGTLNEQYF
CDR3nt: TGTGCCAGTAGTAGAGGGACAGGGACCCTCAACGAGCAGTACTTC

d_gene: .
abundance: .
j_gene: TRBJ2-5
v_gene: TRBV10-3
CDR3aa: CAIGQGSPGEQYF
CDR3nt: TGTGCCATCGGTCAGGGGTCCCCCGGGGAGCAGTACTTC

d_gene: TRBD1
abundance: few
j_gene: TRBJ2-3
v_gene: TRBV11-3
CDR3aa: CASSTRTGGKLDTQYF
CDR3nt: TGTGCCAGCAGCACACGGACAGGGGGAAAGTTAGATACGCAGTATTTT

d_gene: .
abundance: .
j_gene: TRBJ2-7
v_gene: TRBV15
CDR3aa: CATSRDGGSSYEQYF
CDR3nt: TGTGCCACCAGCAGAGATGGGGGCAGCTCCTACGAGCAGTACTTC

d_gene: .
abundance: few
j_gene: TRBJ1-1
v_gene: TRBV6-1
CDR3aa: CASSRPQVPEAFF
CDR3nt: TGTGCCAGCAGCCGCCCCCAGGTCCCTGAAGCTTTCTTT

d_gene: .
abundance: .
j_gene: TRBJ2-1
v_gene: TRBV9
CDR3aa: CASSLGGLHNEQFF
CDR3nt: TGTGCCAGCAGCCTGGGGGGGCTTCACAATGAGCAGTTCTTC

d_gene: .
abundance: few
j_gene: TRBJ1-3
v_gene: TRBV6-5
CDR3aa: CASSTGTTGNTIYF
CDR3nt: TGTGCCAGCAGCACCGGGACTACAGGAAACACCATATATTTT

d_gene: .
abundance: .
j_gene: TRBJ2-7
v_gene: TRBV15
CDR3aa: CATSRALPYEQYF
CDR3nt: TGTGCCACCAGCAGAGCGCTACCCTACGAGCAGTACTTC

d_gene: .
abundance: .
j_gene: TRBJ1-4
v_gene: TRBV5-1
CDR3aa: CASSPLRGEKLFF
CDR3nt: TGCGCCAGCAGCCCTCTTAGGGGAGAAAAACTGTTTTTT

d_gene: .
abundance: .
j_gene: TRBJ1-5
v_gene: TRBV5-5
CDR3aa: CASSFSLAGNQPQHF
CDR3nt: TGTGCCAGCAGCTTCTCTTTGGCTGGTAATCAGCCCCAGCATTTT

d_gene: .
abundance: .
j_gene: TRBJ1-6
v_gene: TRBV10-1
CDR3aa: CASSSEPDNSPLHF
CDR3nt: TGCGCCAGCAGCTCCGAGCCGGATAATTCACCCCTCCACTTT

d_gene: TRBD1
abundance: .
j_gene: TRBJ1-2
v_gene: TRBV5-5
CDR3aa: CASSLAMRTGGLTNYGYTF
CDR3nt: TGTGCCAGCAGCTTGGCCATGAGGACAGGGGGCCTGACTAACTATGGCTACACCTTC

d_gene: .
abundance: few
j_gene: TRBJ2-7
v_gene: TRBV25-1
CDR3aa: CATLILHGTTIYYEQYF
CDR3nt: TGTGCCACCCTAATACTACACGGGACAACTATTTACTACGAGCAGTACTTC

d_gene: TRBD1
abundance: .
j_gene: TRBJ1-2
v_gene: TRBV5-4
CDR3aa: CASSFGTGEGYTF
CDR3nt: TGTGCCAGCAGCTTTGGGACAGGGGAAGGCTACACCTTC

d_gene: .
abundance: once
j_gene: TRBJ2-1
v_gene: TRBV9
CDR3aa: CASSVVAGVNEQFF
CDR3nt: TGTGCCAGCAGCGTAGTCGCCGGGGTCAATGAGCAGTTCTTC

d_gene: .
abundance: .
j_gene: TRBJ2-3
v_gene: TRBV6-1
CDR3aa: CASSEAWGVITDTQYF
CDR3nt: TGTGCCAGCAGTGAAGCGTGGGGGGTCATCACAGATACGCAGTATTTT

d_gene: .
abundance: .
j_gene: TRBJ1-1
v_gene: TRBV11-2
CDR3aa: CASSVVGGNTEAFF
CDR3nt: TGTGCCAGCAGCGTAGTCGGGGGGAACACTGAAGCTTTCTTT

d_gene: .
abundance: .
j_gene: TRBJ2-5
v_gene: TRBV7-9
CDR3aa: CASSPELRAGKTQYF
CDR3nt: TGTGCCAGCAGCCCAGAACTCAGGGCGGGAAAGACCCAGTACTTC

d_gene: TRBD1
abundance: .
j_gene: TRBJ1-2
v_gene: TRBV6-6
CDR3aa: CASRTGTNYGYTF
CDR3nt: TGTGCCAGTCGGACAGGCACTAACTATGGCTACACCTTC

d_gene: .
abundance: .
j_gene: TRBJ2-1
v_gene: TRBV30
CDR3aa: CAWSRLGEQFF
CDR3nt: TGTGCCTGGAGTCGACTTGGTGAGCAGTTCTTC

d_gene: TRBD2
abundance: .
j_gene: TRBJ2-2
v_gene: TRBV5-8
CDR3aa: CASSMVGGVIVTGELFF
CDR3nt: TGTGCCAGCAGCATGGTCGGGGGGGTAATCGTGACCGGGGAGCTGTTTTTT

d_gene: TRBD1
abundance: .
j_gene: TRBJ1-2
v_gene: TRBV10-3
CDR3aa: CAITVTGGRGYGYTF
CDR3nt: TGTGCCATCACCGTGACAGGGGGTAGGGGCTATGGCTACACCTTC

d_gene: .
abundance: .
j_gene: TRBJ2-3
v_gene: TRBV11-2
CDR3aa: CASSNYRVVTQYF
CDR3nt: TGTGCCAGCAGCAACTACAGGGTTGTTACGCAGTATTTT

d_gene: .
abundance: .
j_gene: TRBJ2-2
v_gene: TRBV6-6
CDR3aa: CASSYTNRATGELFF
CDR3nt: TGTGCCAGCAGTTACACTAACAGGGCTACCGGGGAGCTGTTTTTT

d_gene: TRBD1
abundance: few
j_gene: TRBJ1-1
v_gene: TRBV4-3
CDR3aa: CASSLTGAGNTEAFF
CDR3nt: TGCGCCAGCAGCCTGACAGGGGCTGGGAACACTGAAGCTTTCTTT

d_gene: .
abundance: .
j_gene: TRBJ1-2
v_gene: TRBV6-1
CDR3aa: CASSERLYGYTF
CDR3nt: TGTGCCAGCAGTGAGAGGCTCTATGGCTACACCTTC

d_gene: TRBD1
abundance: .
j_gene: TRBJ2-7
v_gene: TRBV13
CDR3aa: CASSARTGLVEQYF
CDR3nt: TGTGCCAGCAGCGCCCGGACAGGGTTAGTGGAGCAGTACTTC

d_gene: .
abundance: .
j_gene: TRBJ2-1
v_gene: TRBV7-9
CDR3aa: CASSPTWRDPEQFF
CDR3nt: TGTGCCAGCAGCCCTACCTGGAGGGACCCCGAGCAGTTCTTC

d_gene: .
abundance: few
j_gene: TRBJ1-4
v_gene: TRBV4-1
CDR3aa: CASSQSRQPTNEKLFF
CDR3nt: TGCGCCAGCAGCCAGTCAAGACAGCCAACTAATGAAAAACTGTTTTTT

d_gene: .
abundance: .
j_gene: TRBJ2-1
v_gene: TRBV27
CDR3aa: CATIPSRRGFYNEQFF
CDR3nt: TGTGCCACCATCCCCTCTCGGCGGGGTTTCTACAATGAGCAGTTCTTC

d_gene: .
abundance: .
j_gene: TRBJ1-1
v_gene: TRBV12-5
CDR3aa: CASGFGGKNTEAFF
CDR3nt: TGTGCTAGTGGTTTTGGCGGAAAGAACACTGAAGCTTTCTTT

d_gene: TRBD1
abundance: .
j_gene: TRBJ2-7
v_gene: TRBV28
CDR3aa: CASSFGTAAYEQYF
CDR3nt: TGTGCCAGCAGTTTTGGGACAGCCGCCTACGAGCAGTACTTC

d_gene: TRBD2
abundance: .
j_gene: TRBJ2-1
v_gene: TRBV4-3
CDR3aa: CASSQSSGRGGSYNEQFF
CDR3nt: TGCGCCAGCAGCCAGTCGAGCGGGAGGGGAGGTTCCTACAATGAGCAGTTCTTC

d_gene: .
abundance: once
j_gene: TRBJ1-2
v_gene: TRBV13
CDR3aa: CASSFGGYGYTF
CDR3nt: TGTGCCAGCAGCTTTGGAGGTTATGGCTACACCTTC

d_gene: .
abundance: .
j_gene: TRBJ1-1
v_gene: TRBV6-5
CDR3aa: CASSREKNTEAFF
CDR3nt: TGTGCCAGCTCTCGAGAGAAGAACACTGAAGCTTTCTTT

d_gene: .
abundance: once
j_gene: TRBJ2-7
v_gene: TRBV5-1
CDR3aa: CASSLVGGYEQYF
CDR3nt: TGCGCCAGCAGCTTAGTCGGGGGCTACGAGCAGTACTTC

d_gene: .
abundance: .
j_gene: TRBJ2-1
v_gene: TRBV6-6
CDR3aa: CASSYARGSYNEQFF
CDR3nt: TGTGCCAGCAGTTACGCCCGAGGCTCCTACAATGAGCAGTTCTTC

d_gene: TRBD1
abundance: .
j_gene: TRBJ2-3
v_gene: TRBV14
CDR3aa: CASSQRTGGGPTDTQYF
CDR3nt: TGTGCCAGCAGCCAAAGGACAGGGGGAGGACCCACAGATACGCAGTATTTT

d_gene: .
abundance: .
j_gene: TRBJ2-1
v_gene: TRBV28
CDR3aa: CASRGGGLYNEQFF
CDR3nt: TGTGCCAGCAGGGGAGGGGGGCTATACAATGAGCAGTTCTTC

d_gene: .
abundance: .
j_gene: TRBJ2-7
v_gene: TRBV20-1
CDR3aa: CSGRADYEQYF
CDR3nt: TGCAGTGGGCGGGCAGACTACGAGCAGTACTTC

d_gene: .
abundance: .
j_gene: TRBJ2-7
v_gene: TRBV6-6
CDR3aa: CASSYSESYEQYF
CDR3nt: TGTGCCAGCAGTTATAGCGAAAGTTACGAGCAGTACTTC

d_gene: TRBD2
abundance: once
j_gene: TRBJ2-1
v_gene: TRBV7-2
CDR3aa: CASSLVAGVLNEQFF
CDR3nt: TGTGCCAGCAGCTTAGTAGCGGGAGTGCTGAATGAGCAGTTCTTC

d_gene: .
abundance: .
j_gene: TRBJ2-7
v_gene: TRBV15
CDR3aa: CATSRDPRANSYEQYF
CDR3nt: TGTGCCACCAGCAGAGATCCGAGGGCAAATTCCTACGAGCAGTACTTC

d_gene: TRBD2
abundance: .
j_gene: TRBJ2-1
v_gene: TRBV11-2
CDR3aa: CASSPTSGRVRGEQFF
CDR3nt: TGTGCCAGCAGCCCAACTAGCGGGAGAGTACGCGGTGAGCAGTTCTTC

d_gene: TRBD2
abundance: .
j_gene: TRBJ2-3
v_gene: TRBV27
CDR3aa: CASNSGLAGRGDTQYF
CDR3nt: TGTGCCAGCAATTCGGGACTAGCGGGGAGGGGAGATACGCAGTATTTT